These 18 T cell receptor beta chains were all obtained from the same sample, sequenced in a study of CD8 T cells in Susac syndrome. The RNA input was about 0.45 to 1 ug, and it was reverse transcribed with random hexamers. In TCRdb, the immunoSEQ multiplex PCR reads were re-called with MiXCR into one record per CDR3 protein. The sample contains 200,000 to 300,000 distinct CDR3 sequences, almost 97% of which appear only once. The sample taken for sequencing was CD4+ T cells from PBMCs. The receptor set was obtained from a human donor with Susac syndrome.

This chain links TRBV5-1 with TRBJ1-1; no firm D call. The CDR3 covers 12 residues. Germline V gene sequence: CDR1 SGHRS, CDR2 YFSETQ. Trimming took 2 bases from V and 10 from J, leaving 12 bases between them. The CDR3 nucleotides are TGCGCCAGCAGCTTTGGGTCAGATGGAGCTTTCTTT. This sequence encodes CASSFGSDGAFF.

This chain links TRBV27 with TRBJ2-3; 14 positions agree with TRBD2. Germline CDR1 MNHEY, CDR2 SMNVEV (reference sequence). The length of the CDR3 is 15 residues. Trimming at V came to 6 bases and at J to 7 bases, leaving 6 bases not matched to a gene. The CDR3 sequence: CASRSTSGRGYTQYF. CDR3 coding DNA: TGTGCCAGCAGGTCGACTAGCGGGAGGGGTTATACGCAGTATTTT.

The genes are TRBV18 and TRBJ2-7, with 8 bases lining up with TRBD2. From germline, CDR1 is KGHSH and CDR2 LQKENI. The CDR3 sequence is 15 residues long. With V trimmed by 1 base and J by 4 bases, 6 bases remained unmatched. CDR3 nucleotides: TGTGCCAGCTCACCACTCGTAGCGGGATATTACGAGCAGTACTTC. Encoded protein: CASSPLVAGYYEQYF.

The V and J genes are TRBV20-1 and TRBJ1-5; D is unclear. This CDR3 contains 15 residues. The ends were cut back, 3 bases at V and 0 bases at J, with 12 bases in the middle. CDR1 DFQATT and CDR2 SNEGSKA come from the germline V gene (reference sequence). In nucleotides, the CDR3 is TGCAGTGCTAGGGAAGGACTGATTAGCAATCAGCCCCAGCATTTT. This translates into CSAREGLISNQPQHF.

The rearrangement uses TRBV4-1 and TRBJ2-7, with TRBD2 identical over 9 bases. Germline CDR1 and CDR2: MGHRA and YSYEKL. The CDR3 spans 16 residues. The junction had 6 bases not matched to a gene; V was cut back by 0 bases and J by 3 bases. CDR3 amino acids: CASSQDLRLAVYEQYF. In DNA, the CDR3 is TGCGCCAGCAGCCAAGATCTGAGACTAGCGGTCTACGAGCAGTACTTC.

This rearrangement joins TRBV20-1 to TRBJ2-7; TRBD1 matches 8 bases. In germline, CDR1 is DFQATT, CDR2 SNEGSKA (reference sequence). With 5 bases clipped from V and 4 bases from J, the junction kept 10 bases outside the gene matches. There are 14 residues in the CDR3. The CDR3 loop reads CSAPGRTGTYEQYF. CDR3 DNA sequence: TGCAGTGCTCCGGGCAGGACAGGGACGTACGAGCAGTACTTC.

This chain uses TRBV19 with TRBJ1-5, with D unclear. Trimming shortened V by 5 bases and J by 1 base, and 9 bases separated the two germline ends. CDR1 and CDR2 from the germline V gene are LNHDA and SQIVND (reference sequence). The CDR3 runs 14 residues. The CDR3 sequence: CASSFLGSNQPQHF. In DNA, the CDR3 is TGTGCCAGTAGTTTCCTGGGCAGCAATCAGCCCCAGCATTTT.

This clonotype appeared a single time. This chain links TRBV29-1 with TRBJ2-1; 7 bases are a match to TRBD1. The CDR3 totals 14 residues. Germline V gives CDR1 SQVTM, CDR2 ANQGSEA. The V and J ends lost 6 bases and 4 bases, in that order; junction bases with no gene match: 9. The CDR3 loop reads CSVVDRANYNEQFF. The CDR3 bases are TGCAGCGTGGTTGACAGGGCTAATTACAATGAGCAGTTCTTC.

V gene TRBV7-6 combines with J gene TRBJ1-2; a possible D gene is TRBD1 (5 bases). Germline lookup yields CDR1 SGHVS and CDR2 FNYEAQ. V was clipped by 5 bases and J by 8 bases, with 21 bases between them. This CDR3 has 15 amino acids. As DNA, the CDR3 is TGTGCCAGCAGCCCCCTCGTAGAGGACACACCCGGCTACACCTTC. Amino acid sequence: CASSPLVEDTPGYTF.

The chain recombines TRBV5-1 with TRBJ2-2, with TRBD2 matching over 12 bases. V dropped 6 bases and J dropped 6; count of bases not matched to a gene: 3. The CDR3 is 14 residues long. Germline assignment: CDR1 SGHRS and CDR2 YFSETQ. CDR3 loop: CASIRTSGAGELFF. CDR3 nucleotide sequence: TGCGCCAGCATCCGGACTAGCGGGGCCGGGGAGCTGTTTTTT.

This chain links TRBV12-3 or TRBV12-4 with TRBJ2-7, with 8 positions matching TRBD1. CDR3 length equals 15 residues. Losses at the gene ends were 6 bases for V and 0 bases for J; bases not matched to a gene: 7. CDR3 DNA sequence: TGTGCCAGCAGCCCGACAGGGGTCTTCTCCTACGAGCAGTACTTC. Residues: CASSPTGVFSYEQYF.

This clonotype has a single count. The rearrangement links TRBV6-6 to TRBJ2-3; D perhaps matches TRBD1 (6 bases). Germline V gene lookup returns CDR1 MNHNY and CDR2 SVGAGI (reference sequence). This CDR3 has 12 amino acids. V shed 4 bases and J shed 11 bases, with 13 bases lying between them. In DNA, the CDR3 is TGTGCCAGCAGTTTCATCTCGGGACAGCAGTATTTT. Residues: CASSFISGQQYF.

V and J are TRBV5-1 and TRBJ2-3; 7 nucleotides line up with TRBD1. Germline-derived CDR1 and CDR2 are SGHRS and YFSETQ. Trimming took 3 bases from V and 0 from J; bases not matched to a gene: 4. CDR3 size: 15 residues. CDR3 in DNA: TGCGCCAGCAGCTGGGGACAGTCTAGCACAGATACGCAGTATTTT. This translates into CASSWGQSSTDTQYF. Drawing the rest from reference TRBV5-1 and TRBJ2-3, the complete variable domain is KAGVTQTPRYLIKTRGQQVTLSCSPISGHRSVSWYQQTPGQGLQFLFEYFSETQRNKGNFPGRFSGRQFSNSRSEMNVSTLELGDSALYLCASSWGQSSTDTQYFGPGTRLTVL.

The chain employs TRBV20-1 and TRBJ2-7; 8 bases map to TRBD1. After removal of 5 bases from V and 5 bases from J, the junction contained 8 bases not matched to a gene. This CDR3 spans 13 amino acids. Germline V CDR1 and CDR2: DFQATT, SNEGSKA (reference sequence). CDR3 sequence reads: CSAPRQGLNEQYF. The CDR3 DNA sequence: TGCAGTGCTCCTCGACAGGGGTTGAACGAGCAGTACTTC.

The chain combines TRBV28 with TRBJ1-5; a weak D match, TRBD1 (6 bases). V dropped 4 bases and J dropped 2 bases, with 12 bases sitting between them. The CDR3 covers 15 residues. CDR1 MDHEN and CDR2 SYDVKM come from the germline V gene. The CDR3 region is CASSSPGVGNQPQHF. CDR3 DNA: TGTGCCAGCAGTTCACCAGGGGTTGGCAATCAGCCCCAGCATTTT.

The rearrangement uses TRBV19 and TRBJ2-1; D might be TRBD2 (5 bases). V was trimmed by 6 bases and J by 5 bases, leaving 17 bases between them. The CDR3 length is 15 residues. Germline values: CDR1 LNHDA, CDR2 SQIVND (reference sequence). DNA of the CDR3: TGTGCCAGTAGGGAGGTCTCCCTAGCAGACAATGAGCAGTTCTTC. It codes for CASREVSLADNEQFF.

This clonotype was detected only once. The chain uses TRBV4-1 and TRBJ2-7, with D possibly TRBD1 on 5 matching bases. The CDR3 contains 16 residues. The V end was cut by 2 bases, the J end by 2 bases, with 16 bases between. Germline lookup yields CDR1 MGHRA and CDR2 YSYEKL. CDR3 in amino acids: CASSQSVGAVAYEQYF. In DNA form, the CDR3 reads TGCGCCAGCAGCCAAAGTGTAGGGGCAGTGGCCTACGAGCAGTACTTC.

The chain joins TRBV20-1 to TRBJ2-2, with TRBD2 identical over 9 bases. This CDR3 is 17 amino acids long. Germline CDR1 reads DFQATT; CDR2 reads SNEGSKA (reference sequence). J was trimmed by 0 bases and V by 0 bases; bases with no gene match: 5. The CDR3 here is CSARDLTSGANTGELFF. The CDR3 DNA is TGCAGTGCTAGAGATCTGACTAGCGGAGCGAACACCGGGGAGCTGTTTTTT.